The 25 T cell receptor beta chains listed next were all sequenced from one sample in a study of OX40 agonist ivuxolimab in advanced cancers. Sequencing used immunoSEQ multiplex PCR; TCRdb keeps in-frame clones, though not all of them. The sample includes almost 70,000 clones, around 83% of them seen just once. The sample was CD4+ or CD8+ T cells sorted from blood, taken in a trial of the OX40 agonist ivuxolimab. The receptors here all came from an adult with an advanced solid tumor such as melanoma, head and neck, liver or kidney cancer.

The V call is TRBV9, the J call TRBJ1-4; D is undetermined. V lost 4 bases and J 0 bases, leaving 10 bases between the germline ends. CDR1 and CDR2 from the germline V gene are SGDLS and YYNGEE. The CDR3 runs 15 residues. The CDR3, as DNA: TGTGCCAGCAGCTCCCACGCAGCAACTAATGAAAAACTGTTTTTT. It codes for CASSSHAATNEKLFF.

The chain recombines TRBV19 with TRBJ2-1; D perhaps matches TRBD2 (5 bases). With 6 bases removed from V and 0 bases from J, the gap between germline ends came to 9 bases. This CDR3 region has 14 residues. Germline V lookup: CDR1 LNHDA, CDR2 SQIVND (reference sequence). The CDR3 loop reads CASSSEGSYNEQFF. CDR3 in DNA: TGTGCCAGTAGCAGCGAGGGCTCCTACAATGAGCAGTTCTTC.

The V and J genes are TRBV6-4 and TRBJ2-3; 9 positions agree with TRBD2. There are 15 residues in the CDR3. The germline V gene has CDR1 MRHNA and CDR2 SNTAGT. Trimming cost V 6 bases and J 1 base; bases outside gene matches: 5. The CDR3 sequence is CASSVERGGTDTQYF. The CDR3 nucleotides are TGTGCCAGCAGCGTAGAGCGGGGGGGCACAGATACGCAGTATTTT.

The chain carries TRBV30 and TRBJ1-2; 7 nucleotides align to TRBD1. Per the germline V gene, CDR1 is GTSNPN and CDR2 is SVGIG (reference sequence). CDR3 length: 12 amino acids. Unmatched junction bases numbered 7, after V lost 4 bases and J lost 8 bases. CDR3 bases: TGTGCCTGGAACCCAGGGACAGCGGGCTACACCTTC. Its protein is CAWNPGTAGYTF.

The rearrangement joins TRBV6-5 to TRBJ2-7; 8 bases align to TRBD2. With V trimmed by 0 bases and J by 5 bases, 6 bases remained unmatched. CDR3 length equals 15 residues. CDR1 MNHEY and CDR2 SVGAGI come from the germline V gene. CDR3 region: CASSYSSGSTHEQYF. CDR3 sequence (DNA): TGTGCCAGCAGTTACTCGAGCGGGAGCACTCACGAGCAGTACTTC.

The chain links TRBV10-3 to TRBJ1-5; 7 nucleotides line up with TRBD1. Germline assignment: CDR1 ENHRY and CDR2 SYGVKD. Losses at the gene ends were 2 bases for V and 2 bases for J; bases not matched to a gene: 6. The length of the CDR3 is 16 residues. Here the CDR3 DNA reads TGTGCCATCAGTGAGGGAGGGGGCGTCGGCAATCAGCCCCAGCATTTT. Translating gives CAISEGGGVGNQPQHF.

The chain recombines TRBV14 with TRBJ2-5; no firm D call. Looked up from germline, CDR1 is SGHDN and CDR2 is FVKESK. Trimming removed 3 bases from V and 2 bases from J, with 19 bases in between. The CDR3 consists of 17 residues. The CDR3 protein is CASSQDPRRRHQETQYF. The CDR3 nucleotides are TGTGCCAGCAGCCAGGATCCCCGGCGTAGGCATCAAGAGACCCAGTACTTC.

This clone was recorded at least ten times. This sequence joins TRBV19 and TRBJ2-7, with D perhaps TRBD2 (5 bases). The CDR3 is 12 amino acids. The V and J ends lost 4 bases and 3 bases respectively, with 7 bases between them. Germline V gene sequence: CDR1 LNHDA, CDR2 SQIVND (reference sequence). CDR3 sequence reads: CASSSGHYEQYF. The CDR3 nucleotides read TGTGCCAGTAGTAGCGGGCACTACGAGCAGTACTTC.

This clone was counted between two and nine times. The chain joins TRBV6-1 to TRBJ2-5; 16 nucleotides align to TRBD2. CDR3 length equals 18 residues. The germline V gene has CDR1 MNHNS and CDR2 SASEGT. With 2 bases clipped from V and 4 bases from J, the junction kept 7 bases outside the gene matches. For the CDR3, the DNA is TGTGCCAGCAGTGAAAGGGGACTAGCGGGAGGGGGGCCAGAGACCCAGTACTTC. Translated: CASSERGLAGGGPETQYF.

The V gene is TRBV6-6, the J gene TRBJ2-5; 7 positions agree with TRBD1. This CDR3 contains 15 residues. The V and J ends lost 6 bases and 2 bases, in that order; junction bases with no gene match: 9. CDR1 MNHNY and CDR2 SVGAGI come from the germline V gene (reference sequence). For the CDR3, the DNA is TGTGCCAGCAGAGACAGGGCTCAAGGACAAGAGACCCAGTACTTC. It encodes CASRDRAQGQETQYF.

The J gene is TRBJ2-7, the V gene TRBV11-2, with D tentatively TRBD1 or TRBD2 (5 bases each). This CDR3 spans 15 amino acids. Germline V gene lookup returns CDR1 SGHAT and CDR2 FQNNGV. V was shortened by 1 base and J by 5 bases, with 15 bases between the two germline ends. CDR3 DNA sequence: TGTGCCAGCAGCTTAGGACGGGACGGCCGCAACGAGCAGTACTTC. It specifies CASSLGRDGRNEQYF.

The CDR3 DNA reads TGTGCCATCAGTGAACGGGGGCGGGGGACTGAAGCTTTCTTT. As protein: CAISERGRGTEAFF. The V and J genes are TRBV10-3 and TRBJ1-1; D may be TRBD1 (6 bases). This CDR3 comprises 14 residues. Germline V CDR1 and CDR2: ENHRY, SYGVKD. V gave up 3 bases and J gave up 5 bases, with 13 bases separating them.

This clone was seen only once. The V and J genes are TRBV12-5 and TRBJ2-1; 7 bases match TRBD1. CDR1 and CDR2 from the germline V gene are LGHNT and FRNRAP. This CDR3 has 15 residues. V trimming: 5 bases; J trimming: 7 bases; junction bases outside the gene matches: 11. CDR3 sequence reads: CASGPDDRVGNEQFF. In DNA, the CDR3 is TGTGCTAGTGGTCCAGACGACAGGGTGGGTAATGAGCAGTTCTTC.

The rearrangement uses TRBV10-1 and TRBJ1-1; 9 positions agree with TRBD1. V shed 5 bases and J 5 bases; nucleotides not matched to a gene: 3. The length of the CDR3 is 13 residues. Germline V gene data show CDR1 as WNHNN and CDR2 as SYGVQD (reference sequence). CDR3 nucleotides: TGCGCCAGCAGTAGACAGGGGGGGACTGAAGCTTTCTTT. Protein sequence: CASSRQGGTEAFF.

CDR3 sequence (DNA): TGCGCCAGCAGTGATGGGGGGGACTCCTACGAGCAGTACTTC. Translation: CASSDGGDSYEQYF. V is TRBV10-1 and J is TRBJ2-7, with 7 bases lining up with TRBD2. This CDR3 is built from 14 residues. CDR1 is WNHNN and CDR2 is SYGVQD in the germline V gene (reference sequence). Trimming took 3 bases from V and 0 from J; bases not matched to a gene: 2.

The V gene is TRBV7-8, the J gene TRBJ1-5; D is possibly TRBD1 (5 bases). The V end was cut by 4 bases, the J end by 0 bases, with 10 bases between. Germline CDR1 reads SGHVS; CDR2 reads FQNEAQ. This CDR3 region has 15 residues. This chain's CDR3 is CASSYDDSSNQPQHF. The CDR3 DNA follows: TGTGCCAGCAGCTACGACGACAGTAGCAATCAGCCCCAGCATTTT.

This chain joins TRBV27 and TRBJ2-3; 7 bases map to TRBD1. This CDR3 comprises 16 residues. Trimming at V came to 4 bases and at J to 7 bases, leaving 14 bases not matched to a gene. Germline V gives CDR1 MNHEY, CDR2 SMNVEV (reference sequence). The CDR3 is CASSSQGPRTLHTQYF. The CDR3 DNA sequence: TGTGCCAGCAGTTCACAGGGGCCAAGAACACTTCATACGCAGTATTTT.

A few counts support this clone. J is TRBJ2-5 and V is TRBV5-5; TRBD2 aligns across 11 bases. The CDR3 runs 17 residues. CDR1 and CDR2 (germline): SGHKS, YYEKEE (reference sequence). V lost 0 bases to trimming and J lost 3 bases; unmatched junction nucleotides: 7. The CDR3 loop is CASSLVASGRKKETQYF. The CDR3 coding sequence is TGTGCCAGCAGCTTGGTGGCTAGCGGGAGGAAGAAAGAGACCCAGTACTTC. Complete variable domain (other parts from reference TRBV5-5 and TRBJ2-5): DAGVTQSPTHLIKTRGQQVTLRCSPISGHKSVSWYQQVLGQGPQFIFQYYEKEERGRGNFPDRFSARQFPNYSSELNVNALLLGDSALYLCASSLVASGRKKETQYFGPGTRLLVL.

V is TRBV27 and J is TRBJ2-4, with 7 positions matching TRBD2. Germline-derived CDR1 and CDR2 are MNHEY and SMNVEV (reference sequence). Trimming cost V 0 bases and J 3 bases; bases outside gene matches: 8. This CDR3 has 17 residues. The CDR3 nucleotides read TGTGCCAGCAGTTTATCGGGAGGGGAGGGACGCAAAAACATTCAGTACTTC. Translation: CASSLSGGEGRKNIQYF.

The rearrangement uses TRBV11-2 and TRBJ2-1; 10 bases are shared with TRBD2. CDR3 size: 15 residues. After removal of 5 bases from V and 7 bases from J, the junction contained 8 bases not matched to a gene. Germline CDR1 SGHAT, CDR2 FQNNGV. This CDR3 is CASSPSGGAWNEQFF. The CDR3 bases are TGTGCCAGCAGCCCCAGCGGGGGGGCCTGGAATGAGCAGTTCTTC.

The chain links TRBV28 to TRBJ2-7; 8 bases line up with TRBD1. The CDR3 extends over 14 amino acids. CDR1 MDHEN and CDR2 SYDVKM come from the germline V gene. V gave up 5 bases and J gave up 6 bases; unmatched junction bases: 9. For the CDR3, the DNA is TGTGCCAGCAGTCCGCCCCAACAGGGGGGCGAGCAGTACTTC. Translation: CASSPPQQGGEQYF. Based on the CDR3 plus reference TRBV28 and TRBJ2-7, the full variable domain is DVKVTQSSRYLVKRTGEKVFLECVQDMDHENMFWYRQDPGLGLRLIYFSYDVKMKEKGDIPEGYSVSREKKERFSLILESASTNQTSMYLCASSPPQQGGEQYFGPGTRLTVT.

The CDR3 region is CASSLGGGSGPQHF. CDR3 nucleotides: TGTGCCAGCAGCTTGGGAGGGGGGTCAGGGCCCCAGCATTTT. This chain links TRBV5-8 with TRBJ1-5; a weak D match, TRBD1 (6 bases). The CDR3 covers 14 residues. Germline V CDR1 and CDR2: SGHTS, YDEGEE. The V gene lost 0 bases and the J gene lost 9 bases, with 13 bases spanning the gap.

This chain links TRBV27 with TRBJ1-2; D is undetermined. The germline V and J ends were trimmed by 3 bases and 6 bases, with 11 bases remaining between them. The CDR3 sequence is 13 residues long. Per the germline V gene, CDR1 is MNHEY and CDR2 is SMNVEV (reference sequence). CDR3 protein: CASSLVGSHGYTF. In nucleotides, the CDR3 is TGTGCCAGCAGTTTGGTAGGTTCCCATGGCTACACCTTC.

This chain uses TRBV30 with TRBJ2-3; maybe TRBD1 (6 bases). CDR1 GTSNPN and CDR2 SVGIG come from the germline V gene (reference sequence). Deletions cut 8 bases from V and 7 bases from J, with 22 bases between. The CDR3 consists of 14 residues. CDR3 coding DNA: TGTGCCGGTGGCTGGGGGCTACAGCGTAATACGCAGTATTTT. Translating gives CAGGWGLQRNTQYF. The full variable domain, in which reference TRBV30 and TRBJ2-3 provide the parts outside the CDR3, is SQTIHQWPATLVQPVGSPLSLECTVEGTSNPNLYWYRQAAGRGLQLLFYSVGIGQISSEVPQNLSASRPQDRQFILSSKKLLLSDSGFYLCAGGWGLQRNTQYFGPGTRLTVL.

The chain links TRBV11-2 to TRBJ1-1; D uncertain. Germline V gives CDR1 SGHAT, CDR2 FQNNGV. The CDR3 totals 15 residues. V lost 3 bases and J 1 base, leaving 12 bases between the germline ends. CDR3 DNA: TGTGCCAGCAGCTTGAGAGGGTCTGGGAACACTGAAGCTTTCTTT. It translates to CASSLRGSGNTEAFF.